These T cell receptor beta chains were read from a single sample in a study of cytomegalovirus exposure and HLA in healthy donors. Sequencing used immunoSEQ multiplex PCR; TCRdb keeps in-frame clones, though not all of them. The sample has approximately 160,000 clones, less than 90% seen once; the top ten hold approximately 4%. The sample was PBMCs. Every receptor here comes from a middle-aged man in good health and CMV-seropositive. Both conserved end residues are part of each CDR3. A D gene is named only where the DNA matches it firmly. Rows may omit the clone size; those that give it use once, few, many or a size class.

>NA|TRBD2|TRBV28|TRBJ2-7
TGTGCCAGCAGTCCTAGCGGGAGTTCTTACGAGCAGTACTTC
CASSPSGSSYEQYF
>NA|NA|TRBV5-4|TRBJ1-2
TGTGCCAGCAGCTTCCTCAGGGGTGGTTATGGCTACACCTTC
CASSFLRGGYGYTF
>NA|NA|TRBV28|TRBJ1-1
TGTGCCAGCAGAAGGACTGAGTCGGGTACTGAAGCTTTCTTT
CASRRTESGTEAFF
>once|TRBD1|TRBV27|TRBJ1-6
TGTGCCAGCAGTCTACTCCGGGACAGGGCTTCACCCCTCCACTTT
CASSLLRDRASPLHF
>NA|NA|TRBV7-2|TRBJ1-1
TGTGCCAGCAGCCCTGTAGTCGGGGATTTTTACACTGAAGCTTTCTTT
CASSPVVGDFYTEAFF
>few|NA|TRBV7-3|TRBJ1-1
TGTGCCAGCAGCTATCAGGGTGGTGGGTACACTGAAGCTTTCTTT
CASSYQGGGYTEAFF
>NA|NA|TRBV4-3|TRBJ2-5
TGCGCCAGCAGCCGACTCACAGGGAACCAAGAGACCCAGTACTTC
CASSRLTGNQETQYF
>once|NA|TRBV7-2|TRBJ1-4
TGTGCCAGCAGCCCTAGAGTCAGGGAAAATGAAAAACTGTTTTTT
CASSPRVRENEKLFF
>NA|TRBD2|TRBV5-1|TRBJ2-7
TGCGCCAGCAGCTATGAAGCGGGGGCCCCCTACGAGCAGTACTTC
CASSYEAGAPYEQYF
>NA|NA|TRBV18|TRBJ1-1
TGTGCCAGCTCCCACGACAGCAGGAACACTGAAGCTTTCTTT
CASSHDSRNTEAFF
>NA|TRBD1|TRBV5-1|TRBJ2-6
TGCGCCAGCAGCTTGGAAGGGACAGGGGGCTCTGGGGCCAACGTCCTGACTTTC
CASSLEGTGGSGANVLTF
>NA|TRBD2|TRBV4-1|TRBJ2-5
TGCGCCAGCAGCCAAGAATGGCTAGCGGGGCGAGAGACCCAGTACTTC
CASSQEWLAGRETQYF
>few|TRBD1|TRBV27|TRBJ1-6
TGTGCCAGCAGCCGGACAGGAAATTCACCCCTCCACTTT
CASSRTGNSPLHF
>NA|TRBD2|TRBV5-1|TRBJ2-7
TGCGCCAGCAGCTTGGCCGGGACTAGCGGGGTCAACGAGCAGTACTTC
CASSLAGTSGVNEQYF
>NA|TRBD2|TRBV2|TRBJ2-7
TGTGCCAGCATTCTAGCGGGGGGGCGGTACGAGCAGTACTTC
CASILAGGRYEQYF
>NA|TRBD2|TRBV9|TRBJ2-1
TGTGCCAGCAGCGTAGGTGGGACTACCTTGGAGCAGTTCTTC
CASSVGGTTLEQFF
>once|TRBD1|TRBV30|TRBJ2-7
TGTGCCTGGAGTGTTGGGACAGGACCCCTAGAGCAGTACTTC
CAWSVGTGPLEQYF
>NA|NA|TRBV5-1|TRBJ2-7
TGCGCCAGCAGCTTGGCCAGGGAGGCTTCCGAGCAGTACTTC
CASSLAREASEQYF
>NA|NA|TRBV28|TRBJ2-6
TGTGCCAGCAGATCCACAGGGTTAGGGGCCAACGTCCTGACTTTC
CASRSTGLGANVLTF
>NA|NA|TRBV7-2|TRBJ1-4
TGTGCCAGCAGCGCGGCGGGCAGGGGCGATGAAAAACTGTTTTTT
CASSAAGRGDEKLFF
>NA|TRBD2|TRBV5-1|TRBJ2-5
TGCGCCAGCAGACAGACTAGCGGGGGTTCAGAGACCCAGTACTTC
CASRQTSGGSETQYF
>NA|NA|TRBV23-1|TRBJ2-2
TGCGCCAGCAGTCCAACCGGGACACCGAACACCGGGGAGCTGTTTTTT
CASSPTGTPNTGELFF
>few|NA|TRBV7-6|TRBJ2-6
TGTGCCAGCAGCTTAATCGGCTCTGGGGCCAACGTCCTGACTTTC
CASSLIGSGANVLTF
>NA|NA|TRBV12-2|TRBJ2-5
TGTGCAAGTCGCCCAGATCCTCGAACTAGGCGGGAGGAAGAGACCCAGTACTTC
CASRPDPRTRREEETQYF
>NA|TRBD1|TRBV5-1|TRBJ2-3
TGCGCCAGCAGCTACGCTACAGGGGATGGTGGCACAGATACGCAGTATTTT
CASSYATGDGGTDTQYF
>NA|NA|TRBV5-1|TRBJ2-7
TGCGCCAGCAGCTTGGAGGGGGTCGAGCAGTACTTC
CASSLEGVEQYF
>NA|NA|TRBV19|TRBJ1-5
TGTGCCAGTAGTATAGTTGGCCAGCCCCAGCATTTT
CASSIVGQPQHF
>NA|NA|TRBV10-3|TRBJ1-3
TGTGCCATCAGTGAGCGGTCTGGAAACACCATATATTTT
CAISERSGNTIYF
>once|NA|TRBV18|TRBJ1-2
TGTGCCAGCTCAGCTACACAGAACTATGGCTACACCTTC
CASSATQNYGYTF
>NA|TRBD1|TRBV28|TRBJ2-7
TGTGCCAGCAGTTCTCCCTGGGGGACAGGAGACTCCTACGAGCAGTACTTC
CASSSPWGTGDSYEQYF
>NA|TRBD2|TRBV14|TRBJ2-3
TGTGCCAGCAGCCAAATCCGAACTAGCGTGACAGATACGCAGTATTTT
CASSQIRTSVTDTQYF
>few|TRBD1|TRBV28|TRBJ2-7
TGTGCCAGCAGTTTATTGGGGGACAGGGTCTCCTACGAGCAGTACTTC
CASSLLGDRVSYEQYF
>NA|TRBD2|TRBV13|TRBJ2-1
TGTGCCAGCAGCTCTCCACCGGGATCTAGCGGCCGTAGAGATTACAATGAGCAGTTCTTC
CASSSPPGSSGRRDYNEQFF
>few|NA|TRBV4-1|TRBJ2-7
TGCGCCAGCAGCCAAGATCTAAATCGGGGGTGGTCCTACGAGCAGTACTTC
CASSQDLNRGWSYEQYF
>NA|NA|TRBV7-2|TRBJ2-7
TGTGCCAGCAGCCTAGAGGGGGGGGGCGAGCAGTACTTC
CASSLEGGGEQYF
>NA|NA|TRBV5-1|TRBJ2-5
TGCGCCAGCAGCTTGGAGGACAGCGCTCAAGAGACCCAGTACTTC
CASSLEDSAQETQYF
>NA|NA|TRBV18|TRBJ2-3
TGTGCCAGCTCACTACAGGGAGATACGCAGTATTTT
CASSLQGDTQYF
>NA|NA|TRBV28|TRBJ1-2
TGTGCCAGCAGGGGGCTCGAGGACTATGGCTACACCTTC
CASRGLEDYGYTF
>NA|TRBD2|TRBV30|TRBJ2-1
TGTTTGGCTAGCGGGGGAAACAACTACAATGAGCAGTTCTTC
CLASGGNNYNEQFF
>few|TRBD2|TRBV2|TRBJ2-2
TGTGCCAGCCATTCGGGGGGCACCGGGGAGCTGTTTTTT
CASHSGGTGELFF
>NA|TRBD1|TRBV28|TRBJ2-3
TGTGCCAGCAGTACCTACAGGGGGACAGAGCACACAGATACGCAGTATTTT
CASSTYRGTEHTDTQYF
>NA|NA|TRBV15|TRBJ2-7
TGTGCCACCAGCCCAACCCTCCCAGGTCACGAGCAGTACTTC
CATSPTLPGHEQYF
>NA|NA|TRBV5-5|TRBJ2-1
TGTGCCAGCCGTACAACGAAATCCGATGAGCAGTTCTTC
CASRTTKSDEQFF
>NA|NA|TRBV11-2|TRBJ2-5
TGTGCCAGCAGCTTAGAGTTTCTGGCTTCCTTGGGCGAGACCCAGTACTTC
CASSLEFLASLGETQYF
>once|NA|TRBV6-5|TRBJ1-5
TGTGCCAGCAGATACCCTCGGATCATAGCAAATCAGCCCCAGCATTTT
CASRYPRIIANQPQHF
>NA|TRBD1|TRBV13|TRBJ1-4
TGTGCCAGCAGCTTGTCCGCCGGACAGGGTGGTGAAAAACTGTTTTTT
CASSLSAGQGGEKLFF
>NA|NA|TRBV4-3|TRBJ2-5
TGCGCCAGCAGTCAGGCGAACCAAGAGACCCAGTACTTC
CASSQANQETQYF
>NA|NA|TRBV14|TRBJ1-1
TGTGCCAGCAGCCACCGCGGGAACACTGAAGCTTTCTTT
CASSHRGNTEAFF
>NA|NA|TRBV19|TRBJ1-1
TGTGCCAGTAGTATGTTCACGGTGCGGGAAGCTTTCTTT
CASSMFTVREAFF
>NA|TRBD1|TRBV9|TRBJ2-5
TGTGCCAGCAGCCATTGGGACAGGGAAGAGACCCAGTACTTC
CASSHWDREETQYF
>NA|NA|TRBV2|TRBJ2-2
TGTGCCAGCAGGGGGGGTATCGGGGAGCTGTTTTTT
CASRGGIGELFF
>NA|TRBD2|TRBV19|TRBJ2-1
TGTGCCAGTAGTAGTTCCCTAGCGGGATGGGGATACAATGAGCAGTTCTTC
CASSSSLAGWGYNEQFF
>NA|TRBD2|TRBV18|TRBJ2-2
TGTGCCAGCTCACCACCCCACCTTGCTAGCGGGATTGACACCGGGGAGCTGTTTTTT
CASSPPHLASGIDTGELFF
>NA|NA|TRBV29-1|TRBJ1-1
TGCAGCGTTGAACGGGGGGGAGTGAACACTGAAGCTTTCTTT
CSVERGGVNTEAFF
>NA|TRBD1|TRBV15|TRBJ1-3
TGTGCCACCAGCCCGACAGGGGGAGTGAGAAACACCATATATTTT
CATSPTGGVRNTIYF
>NA|TRBD2|TRBV7-8|TRBJ2-6
TGTGCCAGCCGGACTAGCGGGAGCTCTGGGGCCAACGTCCTGACTTTC
CASRTSGSSGANVLTF